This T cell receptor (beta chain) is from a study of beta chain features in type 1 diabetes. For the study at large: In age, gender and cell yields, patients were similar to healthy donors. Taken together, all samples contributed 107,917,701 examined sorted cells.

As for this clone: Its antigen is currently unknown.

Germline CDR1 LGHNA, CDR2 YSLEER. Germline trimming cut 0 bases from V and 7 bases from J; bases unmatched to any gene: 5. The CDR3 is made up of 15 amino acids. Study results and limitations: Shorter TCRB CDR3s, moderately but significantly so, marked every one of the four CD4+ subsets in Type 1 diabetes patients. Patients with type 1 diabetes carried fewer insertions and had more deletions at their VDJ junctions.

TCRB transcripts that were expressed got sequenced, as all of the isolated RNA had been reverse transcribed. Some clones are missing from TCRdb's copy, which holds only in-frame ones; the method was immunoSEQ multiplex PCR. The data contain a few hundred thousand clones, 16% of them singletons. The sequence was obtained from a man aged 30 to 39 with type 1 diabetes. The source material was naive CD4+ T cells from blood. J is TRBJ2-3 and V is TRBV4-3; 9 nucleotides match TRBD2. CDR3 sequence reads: CASSQDRTSVYTQYF. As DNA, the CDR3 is TGCGCCAGCAGCCAAGATCGGACTAGCGTATATACGCAGTATTTT.